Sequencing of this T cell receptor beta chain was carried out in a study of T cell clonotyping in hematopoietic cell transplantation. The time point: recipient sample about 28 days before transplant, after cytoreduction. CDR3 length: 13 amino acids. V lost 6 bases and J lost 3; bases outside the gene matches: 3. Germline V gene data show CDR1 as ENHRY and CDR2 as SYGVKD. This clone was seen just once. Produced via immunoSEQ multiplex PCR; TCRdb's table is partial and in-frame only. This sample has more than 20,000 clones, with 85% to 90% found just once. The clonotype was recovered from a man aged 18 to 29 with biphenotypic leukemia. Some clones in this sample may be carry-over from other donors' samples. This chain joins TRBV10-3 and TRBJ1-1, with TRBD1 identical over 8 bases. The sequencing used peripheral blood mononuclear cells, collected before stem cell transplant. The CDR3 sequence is CAIRETGDTEAFF. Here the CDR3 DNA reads TGTGCCATCAGGGAGACAGGGGACACTGAAGCTTTCTTT.